The rows below give T cell receptor beta chains drawn from one sample of a study of CD8 T cells in ankylosing spondylitis. TCRdb used MiXCR to reprocess the 5' RACE reads, holding one entry per CDR3 protein. Among more than 110,000 distinct CDR3 sequences listed, roughly 8% were seen once. The source material was synovial fluid, either unsorted or a sorted T cell fraction (not recorded which). The receptors were sampled from a male donor with ankylosing spondylitis. The conserved cysteine and the conserved F or W are not part of the CDR3 here.

V: TRBV19
J: TRBJ2-3
CDR3: ASSTLHRVWDTQY

V: TRBV5-1
J: TRBJ1-1
CDR3: ASSFAGRGTEAF

V: TRBV11-2
J: TRBJ1-1
CDR3: ASSSQGAWRTEAF

V: TRBV9
J: TRBJ2-3
CDR3: ASSVGNSGGGDTQY

V: TRBV4-2
J: TRBJ1-2
CDR3: ASSFRDRGRGYT

V: TRBV6-4
J: TRBJ2-7
CDR3: ASSGAGGVYEQY

V: TRBV7-3
J: TRBJ1-5
CDR3: ASSFPSWVLNQPQH

V: TRBV5-1
J: TRBJ2-7
CDR3: ASSSDGSYEQY

V: TRBV20-1
J: TRBJ2-1
CDR3: SAPESFAYNEQF

V: TRBV7-2
J: TRBJ2-7
CDR3: ASSPTSGRAYEQY

V: TRBV5-1
J: TRBJ2-6
CDR3: ASSPLIQGSGANVLT

V: TRBV27
J: TRBJ1-5
CDR3: ASSSFWGQPQH

V: TRBV2
J: TRBJ2-3
CDR3: ASTGLRLAGGDTQY

V: TRBV2
J: TRBJ1-1
CDR3: ASLGQVNTEAF

V: TRBV3-1
J: TRBJ2-7
CDR3: ASSRLSGTSRREQY

V: TRBV24-1
J: TRBJ1-2
CDR3: ATSTERHGYT

V: TRBV27
J: TRBJ2-7
CDR3: ASSYSGTAPYEQY

V: TRBV19
J: TRBJ2-1
CDR3: ASSRTSGSPDEQF

V: TRBV5-1
J: TRBJ1-4
CDR3: ASSGGTGNGEKLF

V: TRBV6-2/TRBV6-3
J: TRBJ2-1
CDR3: ASSPSQGRGF

V: TRBV29-1
J: TRBJ2-3
CDR3: SGDRGQGDTQY

V: TRBV11-1
J: TRBJ2-3
CDR3: ASSALPRDTQY

V: TRBV5-1
J: TRBJ1-2
CDR3: ASSLSSGYGYT

V: TRBV11-2
J: TRBJ2-3
CDR3: ASSSQSGRGTDTQY

V: TRBV11-2
J: TRBJ1-5
CDR3: ASSSGQGVWGNQPQH

V: TRBV20-1
J: TRBJ1-5
CDR3: SARADEYSNQPQH

V: TRBV5-1
J: TRBJ2-5
CDR3: ASSLSEVGKETQY

V: TRBV9
J: TRBJ2-1
CDR3: ASSVSGLAGDVYNEQF

V: TRBV5-1
J: TRBJ2-3
CDR3: ASSFGRSTDTQY

V: TRBV5-6
J: TRBJ1-1
CDR3: ARGPGSRTEAF

V: TRBV9
J: TRBJ1-2
CDR3: ASGTEPANYGYT

V: TRBV6-2/TRBV6-3
J: TRBJ2-7
CDR3: ASTVAGVSGEQY

V: TRBV12-3/TRBV12-4
J: TRBJ1-3
CDR3: ASSLRPSSGNTIY

V: TRBV6-5
J: TRBJ2-7
CDR3: ASSSSGPPFRQY

V: TRBV15
J: TRBJ1-4
CDR3: ATSRDLSTGNEKLF

V: TRBV27
J: TRBJ2-3
CDR3: ASSSWADTQY

V: TRBV12-3/TRBV12-4
J: TRBJ1-5
CDR3: ASSRGSLNQPQH

V: TRBV20-1
J: TRBJ1-3
CDR3: SAPSGTSGNTIY

V: TRBV7-6
J: TRBJ1-4
CDR3: ASSALMGKLF